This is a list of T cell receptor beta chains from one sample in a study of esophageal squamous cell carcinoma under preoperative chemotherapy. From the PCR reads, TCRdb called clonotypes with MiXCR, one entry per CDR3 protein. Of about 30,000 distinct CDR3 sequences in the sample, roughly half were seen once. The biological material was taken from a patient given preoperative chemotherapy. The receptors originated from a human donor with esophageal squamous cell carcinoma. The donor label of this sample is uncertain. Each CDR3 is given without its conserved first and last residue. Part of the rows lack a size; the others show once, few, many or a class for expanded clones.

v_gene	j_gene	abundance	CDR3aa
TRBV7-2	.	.	ASSHPPGAGGVTDTQY
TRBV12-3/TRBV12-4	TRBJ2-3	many	ASSTTSGGSTDTQY
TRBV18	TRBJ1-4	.	ASSLRGEKLF
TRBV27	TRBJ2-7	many	ASSLDGSRYEQY
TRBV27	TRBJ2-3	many	ASSSDPDGTDTQY
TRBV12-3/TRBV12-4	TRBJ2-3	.	ASSTWTGAADTQY
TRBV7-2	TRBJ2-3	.	ASSFRVTEAQY
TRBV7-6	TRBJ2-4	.	ASSPGLGPKNIQY
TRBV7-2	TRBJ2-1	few	ASSLRTSGGDYERSHEQF
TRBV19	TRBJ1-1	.	ASSIPGRNTEAF
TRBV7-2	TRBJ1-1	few	ASSSTRLRALNTEAF
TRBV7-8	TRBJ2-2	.	ASSWTGTNTGALY
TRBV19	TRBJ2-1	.	ASTGRSYNEQF
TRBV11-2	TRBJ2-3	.	ASSLDIGLAGATDTQY
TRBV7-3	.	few	ASSFRQGAGEQY
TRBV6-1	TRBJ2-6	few	ASKPSGANVLT
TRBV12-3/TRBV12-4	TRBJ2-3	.	ASSLAGLGAKDIQY
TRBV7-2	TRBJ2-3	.	GRSSWRGPTNMQY
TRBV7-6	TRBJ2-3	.	ASRGLAGRNPDTQY
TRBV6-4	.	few	ASNGYEQY
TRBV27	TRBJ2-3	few	ATTGLVADTQY
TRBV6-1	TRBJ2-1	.	ASTHEAGVAYEQF
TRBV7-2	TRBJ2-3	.	ASSLEGSRTGTQY
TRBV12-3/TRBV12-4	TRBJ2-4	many	ASSFDPGNIQY
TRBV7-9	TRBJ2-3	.	ASTLTGNKNTQY
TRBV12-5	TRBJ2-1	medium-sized	ASGLVLAPLFNNEQF
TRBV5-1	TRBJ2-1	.	ASSPTGSNYNEQF
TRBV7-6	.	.	ASSFRDTVHTGEQY
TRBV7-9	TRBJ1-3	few	ASSISQGTGYTIY
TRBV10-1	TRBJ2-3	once	AGSELAAANTQY
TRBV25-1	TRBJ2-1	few	ASSVSTAQF
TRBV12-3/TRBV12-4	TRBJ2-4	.	AGPSAGAKDIQY
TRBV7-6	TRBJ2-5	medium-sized	ASSDNSGGGETQY
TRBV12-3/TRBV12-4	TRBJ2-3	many	ASSRPGTDTQY
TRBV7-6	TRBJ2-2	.	ASKRQTTDALY
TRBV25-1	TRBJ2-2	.	ASLYPPCRETLF
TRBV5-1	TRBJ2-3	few	ASSLGEGTDTQY
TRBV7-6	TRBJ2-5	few	ASSLDGGVRRETQY
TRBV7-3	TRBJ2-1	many	ASSPYAGVYNEQF
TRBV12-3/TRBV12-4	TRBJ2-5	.	ASSSRTSGNGETQY
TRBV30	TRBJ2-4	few	AWRQGNLAKNIQY
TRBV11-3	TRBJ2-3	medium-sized	ASSSRGTSGTDTQY
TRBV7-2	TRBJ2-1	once	ALAGEPYGEQF
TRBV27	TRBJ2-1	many	ASSLRRGGLGQYNEQF
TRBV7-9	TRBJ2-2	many	ASSYTSGRADTGELF
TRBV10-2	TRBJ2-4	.	ARGIRSWGQDIQY
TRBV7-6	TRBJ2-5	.	AGSGGRGEETQY
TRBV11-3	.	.	ASSFGTSGNEQY
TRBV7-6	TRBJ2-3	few	ASSLEGLATDTQY
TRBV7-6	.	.	ASSLPAANTGAQY
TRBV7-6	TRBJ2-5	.	ASSFCPPLPGRAKNTQY
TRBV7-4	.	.	ASSRKTASTDEQY
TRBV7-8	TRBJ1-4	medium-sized	ASSLLRSGYNEKLF
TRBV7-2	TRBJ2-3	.	ASSCRGLAGDTDTQY
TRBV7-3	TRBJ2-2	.	ASSRDRQNTGELF
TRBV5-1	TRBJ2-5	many	ASSSDRVGEETQY
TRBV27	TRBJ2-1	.	ASSLPAREQQF